These 11 T cell receptor beta chains originate from one sample sequenced in a study of shared clonotypes between healthy human individuals. Profiling relied on immunoSEQ multiplex PCR, and the TCRdb table lists in-frame clones only, not all of them. The sample holds hundreds of thousands of clones, 77% seen once. The specimen sequenced was PBMCs. These receptors were obtained from a woman between 40 and 50 years old in good health. Some clones in this sample may be carry-over from other donors' samples.

V gene TRBV28 combines with J gene TRBJ2-2, with D maybe TRBD2 (5 bases). V was clipped by 2 bases and J by 6 bases, with 19 bases between them. CDR1 and CDR2 from the germline V gene are MDHEN and SYDVKM. This CDR3 has 17 amino acids. The CDR3 DNA follows: TGTGCCAGCAGTTTACCTCACCCCGGACTGCCCTCCGGGGAGCTGTTTTTT. Translated: CASSLPHPGLPSGELFF.

The chain joins TRBV4-1 to TRBJ1-6; D perhaps matches TRBD1 (6 bases). Trimming took 0 bases from V and 11 from J, leaving 11 bases between them. The CDR3 runs to 14 residues. Germline V gene sequence: CDR1 MGHRA, CDR2 YSYEKL. The CDR3 region is CASSQEGGFAPLHF. The CDR3 nucleotides are TGCGCCAGCAGCCAAGAAGGGGGGTTTGCACCCCTCCACTTT.

The rearrangement joins TRBV18 to TRBJ2-5, with D possibly being TRBD2 (6 bases). There are 14 residues in the CDR3. Germline loops: CDR1 KGHSH, CDR2 LQKENI. The V end lost 2 bases, the J end lost 4 bases, and 11 bases lay between the germline ends. The CDR3 nucleotides read TGTGCCAGCTCACCATGGACGGGAGCAGAGACCCAGTACTTC. Translation: CASSPWTGAETQYF. The whole variable domain, filled in from reference TRBV18 and TRBJ2-5, reads NAGVMQNPRHLVRRRGQEARLRCSPMKGHSHVYWYRQLPEEGLKFMVYLQKENIIDESGMPKERFSAEFPKEGPSILRIQQVVRGDSAAYFCASSPWTGAETQYFGPGTRLLVL.

This clone was recorded at least ten times. V gene TRBV7-2 combines with J gene TRBJ2-5; 9 bases align to TRBD1. V gave up 4 bases and J gave up 5 bases; unmatched junction bases: 2. CDR1 and CDR2 (germline): SGHTA, FQGNSA. This CDR3 is built from 13 residues. CDR3 sequence: CASSSGQGETQYF. The CDR3, as DNA: TGTGCCAGCAGCTCCGGACAGGGGGAGACCCAGTACTTC.

The chain carries TRBV4-1 and TRBJ1-2, with D possibly being TRBD1 (5 bases). V was shortened by 0 bases and J by 2 bases, with 13 bases between the two germline ends. The CDR3 spans 16 residues. Germline V gene sequence: CDR1 MGHRA, CDR2 YSYEKL. The CDR3 DNA reads TGCGCCAGCAGCCAAGATTCGAGGGGAAGGAACTATGGCTACACCTTC. It is translated as CASSQDSRGRNYGYTF.

The CDR3 loop is CATNRGNTEAFF. The CDR3 region has the DNA TGTGCCACCAACAGGGGGAATACTGAAGCTTTCTTT. The gene calls are TRBV5-8 and TRBJ1-1; TRBD1 aligns across 8 bases. J was trimmed by 5 bases and V by 9 bases; bases with no gene match: 6. Germline CDR1 and CDR2: SGHTS and YDEGEE. The CDR3 totals 12 residues.

This clone appeared a single time. A far larger clone is only one base removed, so a read error is likely. Other nucleotide sequences from this sample produce the same CDR3. The rearrangement uses TRBV7-2 and TRBJ1-1; no reliable D call. Trimming shortened V by 5 bases and J by 5 bases, and 9 bases separated the two germline ends. This CDR3 region has 12 residues. From germline, CDR1 is SGHTA and CDR2 FQGNSA. The CDR3 coding sequence is TGTGCCAGCAGCCCCTCGATTACTGAAGCTTTCTTT. Its protein product is CASSPSITEAFF.

This clone was detected only once. This rearrangement joins TRBV30 to TRBJ2-1; D is undetermined. The V and J ends lost 3 bases and 7 bases respectively, with 7 bases between them. The CDR3 sequence is 11 residues long. Per germline, CDR1 GTSNPN and CDR2 SVGIG (reference sequence). This chain's CDR3 is CAWSEANEQFF. Written as DNA, the CDR3 is TGTGCCTGGAGCGAAGCGAATGAGCAGTTCTTC.

The table lists this clone with many counts. This CDR3 reads CASSTLAGANREQYF. The CDR3 coding sequence is TGTGCCAGTAGTACACTAGCGGGAGCTAATAGAGAGCAGTACTTC. The gene calls are TRBV19 and TRBJ2-7; the match to TRBD2 covers 11 bases. The CDR3 has 15 residues. Trimming at V came to 4 bases and at J to 7 bases, leaving 9 bases not matched to a gene. CDR1 LNHDA and CDR2 SQIVND come from the germline V gene (reference sequence).

This chain uses TRBV7-3 with TRBJ2-3; 13 bases match TRBD2. Germline-derived CDR1 and CDR2 are SGHTA and FQGTGA. V lost 6 bases to trimming and J lost 6 bases; unmatched junction nucleotides: 6. This CDR3 has 15 residues. CDR3 sequence: CASRTSGRAGDTQYF. DNA for the CDR3: TGTGCCAGCAGAACTAGCGGGAGGGCTGGGGATACGCAGTATTTT.

This sequence joins TRBV7-2 and TRBJ2-5; D perhaps matches TRBD2 (5 bases). Trimming took 5 bases from V and 5 from J, leaving 15 bases between them. Germline assignment: CDR1 SGHTA and CDR2 FQGNSA. This CDR3 is built from 14 residues. The CDR3 loop reads CASSPGLVGETQYF. The CDR3 DNA is TGTGCCAGCAGCCCTGGACTGGTTGGGGAGACCCAGTACTTC.